What follows is one TCR beta chain and its context. What it recognizes is unknown. Primers for the PCR totalled 60 Vbeta and 13 Jbeta. The protocol was immunoSEQ multiplex PCR, while the TCRdb copy is restricted to in-frame clones and leaves out a portion. The table has 95,000 to 150,000 clones, roughly a tenth seen once. The data belong to a study of cytomegalovirus exposure and HLA in healthy donors. Across the whole study: Earlier, some 170 million T cells were analyzed, and 117 million unique TCR beta sequences were found among them.

Findings of the study overall: In a later analysis, V- and J-gene trimming of beta chains associated with a DCLRE1C missense variant, replicated independently. Segments of the TCR beta V type were, in most cases, productive about 87% or about 30% of the time in an earlier analysis. There were a few CMV-associated chains whose specificity for CMV antigens was confirmed in vitro.

The CDR3 spans 14 residues. The ends lost 8 bases at V and 6 bases at J; junction bases unmatched: 10. From germline, CDR1 is PRHDT and CDR2 FYEKMQ (reference sequence). The TCR comes from a woman between 18 and 30 years old in good health and CMV-seropositive. The genes are TRBV13 and TRBJ2-1; 7 nucleotides line up with TRBD2. What was sequenced was PBMCs. In DNA, the CDR3 is TGTGCCAGCGGGACTACTCAAGCGGGCAATGAGCAGTTCTTC. Translation gives CASGTTQAGNEQFF.